Shown below are 7 T cell receptor beta chains from a single sample sequenced in a study of metastatic and nonmetastatic thyroid tumors. TCRdb re-called the PCR reads with MiXCR. The sample lists 45,000 or so clones, less than 4.5% seen once, with less than 10% in the top ten. Every patient underwent thyroid surgery untreated. Sequencing was carried out using blood. Source of these receptors: a female donor with papillary thyroid cancer or a benign thyroid nodule (not recorded which). Some clones in this sample may be carry-over from other donors' samples.

This clone has only a few counts. One end of the junction does not line up with germline, which may come from a read error. This sequence joins TRBV6-5 and TRBJ2-1; weak D call: TRBD1 (6 bases). Germline V gene data show CDR1 as MNHEY and CDR2 as SVGAGI. The CDR3 loop spans 12 amino acids. The CDR3 DNA follows: TGTGCCATCAGTTTTAACCGGGACATGCAGTTCTTC. It yields the protein CAISFNRDMQFF.

The CDR3 DNA reads as TGTGCCAGCAGTGACTCTGGGGGGGCCAGTGAGCAGTTCTTC. Translated, it gives CASSDSGGASEQFF. This sequence joins TRBV6-1 and TRBJ2-1; tentative D call: TRBD2 (7 bases). The CDR3 has 14 residues. Per germline, CDR1 MNHNS and CDR2 SASEGT. Trimming removed 3 bases at V and 9 bases at J, with 15 bases between.

V and J are TRBV6-1 and TRBJ1-2; tentatively, D is TRBD1 (5 bases). This CDR3 is 14 amino acids long. Germline V lookup: CDR1 MNHNS, CDR2 SASEGT. V lost 6 bases, J lost 0 bases, and 11 bases lay in between. Written as DNA, the CDR3 is TGTGCCAGCAGGCGGGGGTCGGCTAACTATGGCTACACCTTC. Protein: CASRRGSANYGYTF.

Within the sample, this clone is medium-sized (0.01 to 0.1%). The chain couples TRBV6-5 to TRBJ2-1; 8 bases match TRBD2. V lost 0 bases and J lost 7; bases outside the gene matches: 8. Germline V CDR1 and CDR2: MNHEY, SVGAGI. The CDR3 spans 16 residues. The CDR3 nucleotides are TGTGCCAGCAGTTACTCTTCGGGACTAGAGGGTAATGAGCAGTTCTTC. Amino acid sequence: CASSYSSGLEGNEQFF.

This clone was recorded a few times. V is TRBV6-1 and J is TRBJ1-6, with 9 bases aligning to TRBD1. Germline V gene lookup returns CDR1 MNHNS and CDR2 SASEGT. This CDR3 region has 15 residues. Trimming removed 6 bases from V and 8 bases from J; junction bases left unmatched: 8. The CDR3 DNA sequence: TGTGCCAGCAGACTTGGACAGGGGAAGTATTCACCCCTCCACTTT. Amino acids: CASRLGQGKYSPLHF.

This clone came up many times. The V gene is TRBV24-1, the J gene TRBJ2-1; tentatively, D is TRBD1 (5 bases). The germline V gene encodes CDR1 KGHDR and CDR2 SFDVKD. V lost 6 bases and J lost 8, with 10 bases in between. There are 12 residues in the CDR3. The CDR3 protein is CATSQGWDEQFF. DNA of the CDR3: TGTGCCACCAGTCAGGGTTGGGATGAGCAGTTCTTC.

The chain is built from TRBV6-1 and TRBJ2-5, with 12 bases that match TRBD1. The CDR3 contains 15 residues. The germline V gene encodes CDR1 MNHNS and CDR2 SASEGT. V shed 4 bases, J shed 5 bases, and the junction held 5 bases outside the gene matches. CDR3 amino acids: CASSVGTGGGETQYF. CDR3 nucleotides: TGTGCCAGCAGTGTCGGGACAGGGGGCGGTGAGACCCAGTACTTC.